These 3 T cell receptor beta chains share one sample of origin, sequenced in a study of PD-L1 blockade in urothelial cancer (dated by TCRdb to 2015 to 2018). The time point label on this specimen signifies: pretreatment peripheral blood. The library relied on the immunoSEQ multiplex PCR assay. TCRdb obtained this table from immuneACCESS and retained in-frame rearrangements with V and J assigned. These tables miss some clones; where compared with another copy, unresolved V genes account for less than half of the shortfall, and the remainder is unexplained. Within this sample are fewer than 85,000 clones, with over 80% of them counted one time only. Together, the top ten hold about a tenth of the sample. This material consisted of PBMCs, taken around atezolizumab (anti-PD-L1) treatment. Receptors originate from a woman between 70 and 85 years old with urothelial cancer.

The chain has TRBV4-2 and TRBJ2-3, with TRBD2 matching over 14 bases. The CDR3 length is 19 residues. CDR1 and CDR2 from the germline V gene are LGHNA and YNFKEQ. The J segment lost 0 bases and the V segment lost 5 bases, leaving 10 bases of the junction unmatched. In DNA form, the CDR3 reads TGTGCCAGCAGCATCGGACTAGCGGGGGGATTGACTAGCACAGATACGCAGTATTTT. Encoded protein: CASSIGLAGGLTSTDTQYF.

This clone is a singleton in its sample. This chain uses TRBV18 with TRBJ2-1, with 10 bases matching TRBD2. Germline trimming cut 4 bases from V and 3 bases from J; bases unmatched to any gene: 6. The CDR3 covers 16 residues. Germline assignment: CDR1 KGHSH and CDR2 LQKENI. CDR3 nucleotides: TGTGCCAGCTCACAGGTAGCGGGGGGTATCTACAATGAGCAGTTCTTC. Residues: CASSQVAGGIYNEQFF.

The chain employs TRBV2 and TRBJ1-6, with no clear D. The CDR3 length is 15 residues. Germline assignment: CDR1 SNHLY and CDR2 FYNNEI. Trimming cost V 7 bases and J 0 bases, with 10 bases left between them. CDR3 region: CASTKLSSYNSPLHF. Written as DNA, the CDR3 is TGTGCCAGCACCAAGCTTAGCTCCTATAATTCACCCCTCCACTTT.